A selection of T cell receptor beta chains follows, all from one sample in a study of blood T cell repertoires in COVID-19. The repertoire was sequenced with immunoSEQ multiplex PCR; TCRdb's copy has only in-frame clones and lacks some. The sample consists of 180,000 or so clones, approximately 91% of them appearing once. The source material was peripheral blood. Receptors originate from a young man with active or convalescent COVID-19. The CDR3 runs from the conserved cysteine through the conserved F or W. D genes are given only for firm matches. Size is stated for part of the rows, as once, few or many counts, or as a class when the clone is expanded.

d_call: TRBD1; clone_size: -; v_call: TRBV5-1; j_call: TRBJ2-1; cdr3_nt: TGCGCCAGCAGTACCGGGACAGCCGGTCTCAATGAGCAGTTCTTC; cdr3_aa: CASSTGTAGLNEQFF
d_call: -; clone_size: few; v_call: TRBV6-5; j_call: TRBJ1-2; cdr3_nt: TGTGCCAGCAGTTACGAGGACGGGGGGCGGTACGGCTACACCTTC; cdr3_aa: CASSYEDGGRYGYTF
d_call: TRBD1; clone_size: -; v_call: TRBV5-1; j_call: TRBJ1-2; cdr3_nt: TGCGCCAGCAGCTTGGAGACAGGGCGACGCTATGGCTACACCTTC; cdr3_aa: CASSLETGRRYGYTF
d_call: TRBD1; clone_size: -; v_call: TRBV6-6; j_call: TRBJ2-3; cdr3_nt: TGTGCCAGCAGTACACAGGGGTTCACAGATACGCAGTATTTT; cdr3_aa: CASSTQGFTDTQYF
d_call: -; clone_size: -; v_call: TRBV12-5; j_call: TRBJ2-2; cdr3_nt: TGTGCTAGTGGTTATCGAAGGACAGATCCCGGGGAGCTGTTTTTT; cdr3_aa: CASGYRRTDPGELFF
d_call: -; clone_size: -; v_call: TRBV7-9; j_call: TRBJ1-6; cdr3_nt: TGTGCCAGCAGCCCTTCGCAGAATTTTAATTCACCCCTCCACTTT; cdr3_aa: CASSPSQNFNSPLHF
d_call: -; clone_size: -; v_call: TRBV19; j_call: TRBJ1-1; cdr3_nt: TGTGCCAGTACCACACCGGCGGCAGGGAGGACTGAAGCTTTCTTT; cdr3_aa: CASTTPAAGRTEAFF
d_call: TRBD1; clone_size: once; v_call: TRBV6-1; j_call: TRBJ1-2; cdr3_nt: TGTGCCAGCAGTGAAAATGCTTACGACAGGGGAAAAGACTACACCTTC; cdr3_aa: CASSENAYDRGKDYTF
d_call: TRBD1; clone_size: -; v_call: TRBV7-8; j_call: TRBJ2-5; cdr3_nt: TGTGCCAGCAGCTCCGGACAGGGGCGCCAAGAGACCCAGTACTTC; cdr3_aa: CASSSGQGRQETQYF
d_call: -; clone_size: few; v_call: TRBV30; j_call: TRBJ1-2; cdr3_nt: TGTGCCTGGAGTGTTGGACAAGGAAATGGCTACACCTTC; cdr3_aa: CAWSVGQGNGYTF
d_call: TRBD2; clone_size: -; v_call: TRBV27; j_call: TRBJ2-1; cdr3_nt: TGTGCCAGCAGTTTATTAGGGTCGCGGGGGAATGAGCAGTTCTTC; cdr3_aa: CASSLLGSRGNEQFF
d_call: -; clone_size: -; v_call: TRBV7-9; j_call: TRBJ1-3; cdr3_nt: TGTGCCAGCAGCTCAGGAACAGGGACATCTGGAAACACCATATATTTT; cdr3_aa: CASSSGTGTSGNTIYF
d_call: -; clone_size: -; v_call: TRBV27; j_call: TRBJ1-4; cdr3_nt: TGTGCCAGCACTGAACTGACCACAGGAATGTACGGAAAACTGTTTTTT; cdr3_aa: CASTELTTGMYGKLFF
d_call: -; clone_size: -; v_call: TRBV7-2; j_call: TRBJ2-3; cdr3_nt: TGTGCCAGCAGCTTAAGGAGTGGGAGGGATACGCAGTATTTT; cdr3_aa: CASSLRSGRDTQYF
d_call: -; clone_size: -; v_call: TRBV2; j_call: TRBJ2-7; cdr3_nt: TGTGCCAGCAGTGAACGCCAGGGGAAGGACGAGCAGTACTTC; cdr3_aa: CASSERQGKDEQYF
d_call: -; clone_size: -; v_call: TRBV6-5; j_call: TRBJ2-7; cdr3_nt: TGTGCCAGCAGTTCCTCGACCCAATCAGGCGCATACGAGCAGTACTTC; cdr3_aa: CASSSSTQSGAYEQYF
d_call: TRBD1; clone_size: -; v_call: TRBV19; j_call: TRBJ2-1; cdr3_nt: TGTGCCAGTAGTATACCAGTACAGGGGGCTATTAGCAATGAGCAGTTCTTC; cdr3_aa: CASSIPVQGAISNEQFF
d_call: TRBD1; clone_size: -; v_call: TRBV4-2; j_call: TRBJ1-5; cdr3_nt: TGTGCCAGCAGCCAAGATGGGACAGGGAGTCAGCCCCAGCATTTT; cdr3_aa: CASSQDGTGSQPQHF
d_call: -; clone_size: once; v_call: TRBV28; j_call: TRBJ1-6; cdr3_nt: TGTGCCAGCTTAGACAGATCTAATTCACCCCTCCACTTT; cdr3_aa: CASLDRSNSPLHF
d_call: TRBD1; clone_size: -; v_call: TRBV14; j_call: TRBJ2-7; cdr3_nt: TGTGCCAGCAGCCAAACGACAGGGTCGGGGCAGTACTTC; cdr3_aa: CASSQTTGSGQYF
d_call: TRBD2; clone_size: few; v_call: TRBV5-5; j_call: TRBJ2-1; cdr3_nt: TGTGCCACCCTCCGGGGGGATAGCTCCTACAATGAGCAGTTCTTC; cdr3_aa: CATLRGDSSYNEQFF
d_call: -; clone_size: -; v_call: TRBV6-5; j_call: TRBJ1-1; cdr3_nt: TGTGCCAGCAGTTACGACATGAACACTGAAGCTTTCTTT; cdr3_aa: CASSYDMNTEAFF
d_call: TRBD1; clone_size: -; v_call: TRBV7-8; j_call: TRBJ1-1; cdr3_nt: TGTGCCAGCAGCTTAGCGTCAAACGGGGCAGGGGGAATGACTGAAGCTTTCTTT; cdr3_aa: CASSLASNGAGGMTEAFF
d_call: TRBD1; clone_size: -; v_call: TRBV19; j_call: TRBJ1-5; cdr3_nt: TGTGCCAGTAGAAAAGGGACAGGGGGTTCGAGCAATCAGCCCCAGCATTTT; cdr3_aa: CASRKGTGGSSNQPQHF
d_call: TRBD1; clone_size: -; v_call: TRBV3-1/TRBV3-2; j_call: TRBJ2-3; cdr3_nt: TGTGCCAGCAGCCAGGAGGACAGGGGGCCCACGAGAGATACGCAGTATTTT; cdr3_aa: CASSQEDRGPTRDTQYF
d_call: TRBD1; clone_size: -; v_call: TRBV6-5; j_call: TRBJ1-1; cdr3_nt: TGTGCCAGCAGTCTTGGGACAGGGCGTGAAGCTTTCTTT; cdr3_aa: CASSLGTGREAFF
d_call: TRBD1; clone_size: -; v_call: TRBV7-2; j_call: TRBJ1-1; cdr3_nt: TGTGCCAGCAGCTTACGACAGGGGGAGAACACTGAAGCTTTCTTT; cdr3_aa: CASSLRQGENTEAFF
d_call: -; clone_size: -; v_call: TRBV2; j_call: TRBJ1-2; cdr3_nt: TGTGCCAGCAGGGCGCCAGTGATTCAGGGTTGGGCAGGGGAACGTTATGGCTACACCTTC; cdr3_aa: CASRAPVIQGWAGERYGYTF
d_call: TRBD1; clone_size: -; v_call: TRBV7-8; j_call: TRBJ1-2; cdr3_nt: TGTGCCAGCAGCTTAGTGACAGGGACCATGCTCACCTATGGCTACACCTTC; cdr3_aa: CASSLVTGTMLTYGYTF
d_call: -; clone_size: -; v_call: TRBV30; j_call: TRBJ1-1; cdr3_nt: TGTGCCTGGAAGCGGCGGGGCACTGAAGCTTTCTTT; cdr3_aa: CAWKRRGTEAFF
d_call: -; clone_size: -; v_call: TRBV7-7; j_call: TRBJ1-4; cdr3_nt: TGTGCTAGCAGCCCACATCCCCCCACACAGGGAGTGAATGAAAAACTGTTTTTT; cdr3_aa: CASSPHPPTQGVNEKLFF
d_call: -; clone_size: -; v_call: TRBV7-9; j_call: TRBJ2-5; cdr3_nt: TGTGCCAGCAGCTTATACGAGCAAGAGACCCAGTACTTC; cdr3_aa: CASSLYEQETQYF
d_call: TRBD1; clone_size: -; v_call: TRBV30; j_call: TRBJ1-2; cdr3_nt: TGTGCCTGGAGTGGGGACAGAGCTAACTATGGCTACACCTTC; cdr3_aa: CAWSGDRANYGYTF
d_call: -; clone_size: few; v_call: TRBV9; j_call: TRBJ2-5; cdr3_nt: TGTGCCAGCAGCGGGGGACTGCGGGAGACCCAGTACTTC; cdr3_aa: CASSGGLRETQYF